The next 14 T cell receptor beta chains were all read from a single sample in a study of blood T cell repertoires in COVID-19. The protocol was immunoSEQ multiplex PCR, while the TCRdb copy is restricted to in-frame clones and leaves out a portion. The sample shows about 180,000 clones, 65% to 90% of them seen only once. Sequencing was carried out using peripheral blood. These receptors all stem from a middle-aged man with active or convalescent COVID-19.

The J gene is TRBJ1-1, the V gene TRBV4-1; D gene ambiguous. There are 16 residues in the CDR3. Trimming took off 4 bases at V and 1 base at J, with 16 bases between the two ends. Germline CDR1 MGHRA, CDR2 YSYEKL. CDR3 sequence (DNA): TGCGCCAGCAGCCTAAGGTTCGACACCAAGAACACTGAAGCTTTCTTT. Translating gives CASSLRFDTKNTEAFF.

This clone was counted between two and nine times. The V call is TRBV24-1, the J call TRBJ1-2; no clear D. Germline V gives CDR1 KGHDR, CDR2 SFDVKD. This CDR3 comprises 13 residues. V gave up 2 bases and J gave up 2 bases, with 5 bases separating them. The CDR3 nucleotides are TGTGCCACCAGTGATTGGGAGAACTATGGCTACACCTTC. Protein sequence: CATSDWENYGYTF.

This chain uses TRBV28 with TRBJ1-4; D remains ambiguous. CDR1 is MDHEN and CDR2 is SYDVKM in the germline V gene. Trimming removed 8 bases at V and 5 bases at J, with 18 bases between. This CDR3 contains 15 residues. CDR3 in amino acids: CASGYPPGKNEKLFF. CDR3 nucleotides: TGTGCCAGCGGCTACCCGCCGGGGAAAAATGAAAAACTGTTTTTT.

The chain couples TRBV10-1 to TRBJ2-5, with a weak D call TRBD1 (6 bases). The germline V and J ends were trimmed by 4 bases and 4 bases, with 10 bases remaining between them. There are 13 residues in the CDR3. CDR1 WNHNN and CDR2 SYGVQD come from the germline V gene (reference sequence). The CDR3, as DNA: TGCGCCAGCAGTGCAGGGGTGACAGAGACCCAGTACTTC. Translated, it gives CASSAGVTETQYF.

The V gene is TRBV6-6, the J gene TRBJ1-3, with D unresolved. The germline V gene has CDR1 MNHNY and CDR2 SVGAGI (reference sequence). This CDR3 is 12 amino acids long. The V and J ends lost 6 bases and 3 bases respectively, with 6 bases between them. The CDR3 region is CASRDFGNTIYF. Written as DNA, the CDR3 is TGTGCCAGCAGAGACTTTGGAAACACCATATATTTT.

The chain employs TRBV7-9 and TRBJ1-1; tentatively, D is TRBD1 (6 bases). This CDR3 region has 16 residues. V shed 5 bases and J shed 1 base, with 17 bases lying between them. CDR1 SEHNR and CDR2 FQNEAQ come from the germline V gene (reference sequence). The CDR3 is CASSPHQGRGNTEAFF. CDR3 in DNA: TGTGCCAGCAGCCCCCACCAGGGCAGGGGGAACACTGAAGCTTTCTTT.

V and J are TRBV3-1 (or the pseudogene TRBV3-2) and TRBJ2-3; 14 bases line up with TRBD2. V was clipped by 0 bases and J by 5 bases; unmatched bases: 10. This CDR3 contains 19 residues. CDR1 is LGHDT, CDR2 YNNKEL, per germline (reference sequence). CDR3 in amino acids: CASSQDRLAGGVFLDTQYF. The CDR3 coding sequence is TGTGCCAGCAGCCAAGATCGACTAGCGGGGGGGGTATTCTTAGATACGCAGTATTTT.

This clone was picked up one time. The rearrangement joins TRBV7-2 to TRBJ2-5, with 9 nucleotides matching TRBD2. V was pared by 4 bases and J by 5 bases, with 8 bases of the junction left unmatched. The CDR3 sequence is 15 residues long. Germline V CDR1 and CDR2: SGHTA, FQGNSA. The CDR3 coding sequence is TGTGCCAGCAGCTCGGGAGGCGGGGGGGCTGAGACCCAGTACTTC. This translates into CASSSGGGGAETQYF.

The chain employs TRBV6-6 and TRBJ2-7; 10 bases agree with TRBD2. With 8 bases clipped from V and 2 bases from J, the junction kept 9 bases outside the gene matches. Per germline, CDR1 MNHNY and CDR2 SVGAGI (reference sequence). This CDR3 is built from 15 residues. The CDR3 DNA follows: TGTGCCAGCTGTACCTTCCTAGCGGGAGCCTACGAGCAGTACTTC. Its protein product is CASCTFLAGAYEQYF.

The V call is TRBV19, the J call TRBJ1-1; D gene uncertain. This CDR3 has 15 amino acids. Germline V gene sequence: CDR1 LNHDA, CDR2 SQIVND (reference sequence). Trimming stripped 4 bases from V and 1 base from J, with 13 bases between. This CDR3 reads CASSSGGGENTEAFF. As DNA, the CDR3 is TGTGCCAGTAGTAGTGGTGGAGGAGAGAACACTGAAGCTTTCTTT.

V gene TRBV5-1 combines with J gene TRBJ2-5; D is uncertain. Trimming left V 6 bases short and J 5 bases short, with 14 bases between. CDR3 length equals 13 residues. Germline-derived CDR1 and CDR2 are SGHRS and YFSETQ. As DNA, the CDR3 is TGCGCCAGCACCAACCCGCCCCGGGAGACCCAGTACTTC. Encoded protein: CASTNPPRETQYF.

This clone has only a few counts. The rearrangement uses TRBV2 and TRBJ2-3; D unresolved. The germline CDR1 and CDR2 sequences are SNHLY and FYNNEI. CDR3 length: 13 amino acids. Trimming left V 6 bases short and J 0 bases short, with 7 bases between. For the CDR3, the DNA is TGTGCCAGCAGGGTAACTAGCACAGATACGCAGTATTTT. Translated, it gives CASRVTSTDTQYF.

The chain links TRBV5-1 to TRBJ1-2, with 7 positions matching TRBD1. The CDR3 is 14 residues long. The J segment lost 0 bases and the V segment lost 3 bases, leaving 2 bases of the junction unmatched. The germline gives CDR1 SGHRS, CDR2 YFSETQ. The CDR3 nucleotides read TGCGCCAGCAGCTCTGGGACAGCTAACTATGGCTACACCTTC. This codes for CASSSGTANYGYTF.

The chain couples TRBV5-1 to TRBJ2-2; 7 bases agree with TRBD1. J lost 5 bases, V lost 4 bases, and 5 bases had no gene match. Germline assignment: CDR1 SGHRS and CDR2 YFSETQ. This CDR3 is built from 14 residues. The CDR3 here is CASSPGTATGELFF. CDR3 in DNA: TGCGCCAGCAGCCCTGGGACAGCGACCGGGGAGCTGTTTTTT.